This T cell receptor (beta chain) appears in the sequencing data of a study of blood T cell repertoires in COVID-19. Study in general: In each case, the material was cDNA or gDNA derived from T cells, B-cell-depleted T cells, or PBMCs.

V gave up 6 bases and J gave up 1 base; unmatched junction bases: 5. CDR3 length: 15 residues. Germline values: CDR1 MNHNY, CDR2 SVGAGI (reference sequence). This clone showed up just a few times. Measured with immunoSEQ multiplex PCR; TCRdb has only the in-frame clones, and not every one. The repertoire consists of about 230,000 clones, with around four fifths occurring once and the leading ten covering roughly 27%. V gene TRBV6-6 combines with J gene TRBJ2-1; 8 nucleotides match TRBD1. The sample was peripheral blood. The sequence was collected from a man in his forties with acute or convalescent COVID-19. CDR3 in amino acids: CASRPQGASYNEQFF. The CDR3 DNA sequence: TGTGCCAGCAGACCGCAGGGGGCATCCTACAATGAGCAGTTCTTC.